These T cell receptor beta chains were read from a single sample in a study of shared clonotypes between healthy human individuals. The repertoire was sequenced with immunoSEQ multiplex PCR; TCRdb's copy has only in-frame clones and lacks some. The sample includes approximately 2.5 million clones, 80% to 95% seen only once; the top ten take 0.36%. Sequences were obtained from naive CD4+ T cells from PBMCs. The receptors here all came from a man aged 18-30 years in good health. Some clones in this sample may be carry-over from other donors' samples. Both conserved end residues are part of each CDR3. The order of the fields is D gene, J gene, V gene, clone size, CDR3 protein, CDR3 DNA. The D gene is left open where the match is weak. Size values are once, few and many counts, or a class for expanded clones, and some rows have none.

. TRBJ1-1 TRBV29-1 . CSGGEEPYEAFF TGCAGCGGGGGGGAAGAGCCTTACGAAGCTTTCTTT
. TRBJ2-1 TRBV15 . CATSRGRADPYNEQFF TGTGCCACCAGCAGAGGTCGAGCGGACCCCTACAATGAGCAGTTCTTC
. TRBJ2-2 TRBV5-1 . CASSLGTANTGELFF TGCGCCAGCAGCCTCGGGACGGCGAACACCGGGGAGCTGTTTTTT
TRBD2 TRBJ2-7 TRBV27 . CASSLEVSGGTGEQYF TGTGCCAGCAGTTTAGAGGTTAGCGGGGGTACGGGGGAGCAGTACTTC
. TRBJ2-1 TRBV29-1 . CSVETAGIRSYNEQFF TGCAGCGTGGAAACTGCGGGGATTCGCTCCTACAATGAGCAGTTCTTC
. TRBJ2-3 TRBV18 . CASAQGPSGTDTQYF TGTGCCAGCGCACAGGGTCCTAGTGGCACAGATACGCAGTATTTT
. TRBJ1-2 TRBV7-9 . CASSPRGIEATANYGYTF TGTGCCAGCAGCCCCCGCGGTATTGAGGCGACAGCTAACTATGGCTACACCTTC
. TRBJ2-3 TRBV20-1 . CSARFTSSQYF TGCAGTGCTAGATTCACTAGCTCGCAGTATTTT
. TRBJ1-2 TRBV5-1 few CASSNGPDSNYGYTF TGCGCCAGCAGCAATGGACCGGACAGCAACTATGGCTACACCTTC
TRBD2 TRBJ2-1 TRBV5-6 . CASSRRGLAGGYEQFF TGTGCCAGCAGCAGGAGGGGGCTAGCGGGAGGCTATGAGCAGTTCTTC